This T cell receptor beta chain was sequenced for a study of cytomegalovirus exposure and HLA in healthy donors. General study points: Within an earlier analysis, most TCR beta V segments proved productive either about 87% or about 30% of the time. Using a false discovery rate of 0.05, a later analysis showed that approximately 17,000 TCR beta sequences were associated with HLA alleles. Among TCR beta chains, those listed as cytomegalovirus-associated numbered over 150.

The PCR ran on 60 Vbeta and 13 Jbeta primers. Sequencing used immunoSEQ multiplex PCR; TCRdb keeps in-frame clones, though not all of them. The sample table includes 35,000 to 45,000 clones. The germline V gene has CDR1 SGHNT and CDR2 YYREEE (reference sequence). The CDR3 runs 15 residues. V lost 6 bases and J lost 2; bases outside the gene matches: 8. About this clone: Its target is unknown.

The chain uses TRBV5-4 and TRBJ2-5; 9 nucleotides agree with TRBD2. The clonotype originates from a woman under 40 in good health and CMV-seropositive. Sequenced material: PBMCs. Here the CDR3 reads CASTNRLAGQETQYF. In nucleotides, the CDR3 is TGTGCCAGCACCAATCGGCTAGCGGGACAAGAGACCCAGTACTTC.